This TCR beta chain was retrieved from a study of CD8 T cells in Susac syndrome. Random hexamers served to reverse transcribe roughly 0.45 to 1 ug RNA. TCRdb called the immunoSEQ multiplex PCR reads again in MiXCR, with one record for every CDR3 protein. The repertoire includes over 120,000 distinct CDR3 sequences, roughly 95% of them detected once, and 0.065% to 0.1% sits in the top ten. CD8+ and CD4+ T cells from blood underwent TCR beta sequencing, which was carried out in a high-throughput format. It was negative isolation that provided the CD8+ and CD4+ T cells, whereas TEMRA cells were enriched by FACS. The CDR3 is 14 amino acids. The germline V gene has CDR1 MNHEY and CDR2 SMNVEV (reference sequence). The V and J ends lost 3 bases and 1 base respectively, with 9 bases between them.

The V gene is TRBV27, the J gene TRBJ2-5, with a weak D call TRBD2 (5 bases). The source is a human donor in good health. The specimen sequenced was CD4+ T cells from PBMCs. DNA for the CDR3: TGTGCCAGCAGTTTTTCGGGAATCCAAGAGACCCAGTACTTC. Translating it yields CASSFSGIQETQYF.